A single sample gave rise to the 24 T cell receptor beta chains below, sequenced in a study of shared clonotypes between healthy human individuals. Produced via immunoSEQ multiplex PCR; TCRdb's table is partial and in-frame only. The table records approximately 980,000 clones, 60% to 85% of them present only once. Sequencing was carried out using memory CD4+ T cells sorted from blood. As for subset: CD45RA-negative fraction. These receptors originate from a man in his late teens or twenties in good health.

The rearrangement joins TRBV10-3 to TRBJ1-6; no clear D gene. Germline V gives CDR1 ENHRY, CDR2 SYGVKD. Trimming took off 0 bases at V and 6 bases at J, with 9 bases between the two ends. This CDR3 has 15 residues. In DNA form, the CDR3 reads TGTGCCATCAGTGAGTCGATACAGACTAATTCACCCCTCCACTTT. As protein: CAISESIQTNSPLHF.

The chain carries TRBV7-8 and TRBJ1-2; 7 nucleotides align to TRBD1. Germline assignment: CDR1 SGHVS and CDR2 FQNEAQ. CDR3 length: 13 residues. After removal of 5 bases from V and 6 bases from J, the junction contained 6 bases not matched to a gene. The CDR3 loop reads CASSHRTGDGYTF. The CDR3 region has the DNA TGTGCCAGCAGCCATCGGACAGGAGATGGCTACACCTTC.

The chain carries TRBV18 and TRBJ2-7; no clear D. CDR3 length: 16 amino acids. Germline V CDR1 and CDR2: KGHSH, LQKENI. The germline V and J ends were trimmed by 0 bases and 1 base, with 13 bases remaining between them. Here the CDR3 reads CASSPPPSLGSYEQYF. CDR3 DNA: TGTGCCAGCTCACCACCGCCGAGTCTGGGGTCCTACGAGCAGTACTTC.

The chain uses TRBV6-1 and TRBJ2-3; TRBD2 agrees at 9 bases. With V trimmed by 4 bases and J by 6 bases, 8 bases remained unmatched. Germline CDR1 MNHNS, CDR2 SASEGT. The CDR3 totals 15 residues. In DNA form, the CDR3 reads TGTGCCAGCAGTGTCGTAGCGGGGGCGGGGGATACGCAGTATTTT. Its translation is CASSVVAGAGDTQYF.

The chain couples TRBV4-3 to TRBJ1-6; no clear D. Germline V lookup: CDR1 LGHNA, CDR2 YSLEER. Trimming pared 4 bases from V and 7 bases from J, leaving 11 bases between. The CDR3 has 14 residues. The CDR3 region has the DNA TGCGCCAGCAGCCCCCGGGCTGGGAATTCACCCCTCCACTTT. Translating gives CASSPRAGNSPLHF.

The rearrangement links TRBV5-1 to TRBJ1-1, with a weak D call TRBD1 (6 bases). Trimming removed 0 bases at V and 4 bases at J, with 13 bases between. The CDR3 contains 15 residues. CDR1 and CDR2 (germline): SGHRS, YFSETQ. CDR3 sequence reads: CASSLEGRGGTEAFF. DNA of the CDR3: TGCGCCAGCAGCTTGGAGGGCAGAGGGGGCACTGAAGCTTTCTTT.

This sequence joins TRBV12-5 and TRBJ1-2; 8 bases match TRBD1. CDR1 and CDR2 (germline): LGHNT, FRNRAP. V was clipped by 4 bases and J by 3 bases; unmatched bases: 10. This CDR3 comprises 16 residues. The DNA for the CDR3 is TGTGCTAGTGGTTCGGTACTGGGACAGGCCTACTATGGCTACACCTTC. Its protein product is CASGSVLGQAYYGYTF.

This clone turned up a few times. As DNA, the CDR3 is TGTGCCAGCAGTGTAGGGGACACCGGGGAGCTGTTTTTT. As protein: CASSVGDTGELFF. The gene calls are TRBV6-6 and TRBJ2-2; weak D call: TRBD1 (5 bases). Germline assignment: CDR1 MNHNY and CDR2 SVGAGI (reference sequence). The CDR3 loop spans 13 amino acids. The germline V and J ends were trimmed by 5 bases and 3 bases, with 7 bases remaining between them.

This clone was recorded a few times. The chain combines TRBV7-8 with TRBJ2-7; D could derive from TRBD1 or TRBD2 (5 bases each). The CDR3 sequence is 15 residues long. V was pared by 5 bases and J by 0 bases, with 14 bases between. Germline lookup yields CDR1 SGHVS and CDR2 FQNEAQ. The CDR3 sequence is CASSRAGTFSYEQYF. CDR3 DNA sequence: TGTGCCAGCAGCCGAGCCGGGACCTTCTCCTACGAGCAGTACTTC.

V and J are TRBV5-1 and TRBJ2-7, with TRBD1 identical over 11 bases. The CDR3 length is 15 residues. V gave up 4 bases and J gave up 5 bases; unmatched junction bases: 8. The V gene's germline CDR1 is SGHRS and CDR2 YFSETQ. CDR3 DNA: TGCGCCAGCAGCCCCAGGGGACAGGGGGGCGACGAGCAGTACTTC. It translates to CASSPRGQGGDEQYF.

The rearrangement links TRBV5-6 to TRBJ2-3, with TRBD2 matching over 10 bases. In germline, CDR1 is SGHDT, CDR2 YYEEEE. CDR3 length: 15 residues. The J segment lost 4 bases and the V segment lost 2 bases, leaving 4 bases of the junction unmatched. The CDR3, as DNA: TGTGCCAGCAGCTTTTCCAGCGGGGGGGCAGATACGCAGTATTTT. Translated: CASSFSSGGADTQYF. The variable domain in full, with the rest retrieved from reference TRBV5-6 and TRBJ2-3, is DAGVTQSPTHLIKTRGQQVTLRCSPKSGHDTVSWYQQALGQGPQFIFQYYEEEERQRGNFPDRFSGHQFPNYSSELNVNALLLGDSALYLCASSFSSGGADTQYFGPGTRLTVL.

For this clone: The identical CDR3 is also encoded by other nucleotide sequences in the sample. V gene TRBV7-2 combines with J gene TRBJ2-1; 7 nucleotides match TRBD1. This CDR3 spans 15 amino acids. V lost 1 base and J lost 5; bases outside the gene matches: 5. CDR1 is SGHTA and CDR2 is FQGNSA in the germline V gene. This CDR3 is CASSLGQGLHNEQFF. The CDR3 bases are TGTGCCAGCAGCTTAGGACAGGGTCTCCACAATGAGCAGTTCTTC.

This clone was seen only once. The J gene is TRBJ2-5, the V gene TRBV6-1; 8 nucleotides agree with TRBD2. The CDR3 is 13 residues long. Germline V gene lookup returns CDR1 MNHNS and CDR2 SASEGT. Unmatched junction bases numbered 5, after V lost 4 bases and J lost 7 bases. The CDR3 DNA reads as TGTGCCAGCAGTGGGGGGACTAGGGGGACCCAGTACTTC. Translated: CASSGGTRGTQYF.

Comments on this clone: The sample has other DNA sequences that encode this CDR3 too. This chain links TRBV10-3 with TRBJ2-7; D is possibly TRBD1 or TRBD2 (6 bases each). The CDR3 spans 14 residues. Trimming pared 0 bases from V and 2 bases from J, leaving 8 bases between. CDR1 is ENHRY and CDR2 is SYGVKD in the germline V gene. The CDR3 coding sequence is TGTGCCATCAGTGAGTCGGGGGGCCCCTACGAGCAGTACTTC. It translates to CAISESGGPYEQYF.

This clone was detected a few times. The genes are TRBV6-1 and TRBJ1-1; TRBD1 aligns across 7 bases. V lost 6 bases, J lost 5 bases, and 3 bases stayed unmatched. The CDR3 loop spans 12 amino acids. Germline V gene data show CDR1 as MNHNS and CDR2 as SASEGT. This CDR3 is CASSRQGTEAFF. In DNA, the CDR3 is TGTGCCAGCAGCCGACAGGGTACTGAAGCTTTCTTT.

This chain connects TRBV29-1 to TRBJ1-4; no clear D. Germline values: CDR1 SQVTM, CDR2 ANQGSEA. V was cut by 3 bases and J by 4 bases, with 9 bases left in between. The CDR3 is 13 residues long. The CDR3 region is CSVDGGHNEKLFF. The CDR3 DNA reads TGCAGCGTTGATGGCGGGCATAATGAAAAACTGTTTTTT.

V is TRBV10-3 and J is TRBJ1-5; D uncertain. In germline, CDR1 is ENHRY, CDR2 SYGVKD. The V gene lost 0 bases and the J gene lost 2 bases, with 8 bases spanning the gap. The CDR3 consists of 15 residues. CDR3 DNA: TGTGCCATCAGTGAGTCTGGCCTGGGCAATCAGCCCCAGCATTTT. Translated, it gives CAISESGLGNQPQHF.

Only a few counts were recorded for this clone. The chain has TRBV5-1 and TRBJ2-3, with 10 bases that match TRBD2. The V and J ends lost 4 bases and 4 bases, in that order; junction bases with no gene match: 3. The germline V gene has CDR1 SGHRS and CDR2 YFSETQ. CDR3 length: 14 amino acids. In nucleotides, the CDR3 is TGCGCCAGCAGCACTACTAGCGGGGCAGATACGCAGTATTTT. Residues: CASSTTSGADTQYF.

This clone turned up a few times. The V gene is TRBV29-1, the J gene TRBJ2-2; tentatively, D is TRBD1 or TRBD2 (6 bases each). V lost 5 bases, J lost 5 bases, and 15 bases lay in between. The CDR3 covers 14 residues. Germline CDR1 reads SQVTM; CDR2 reads ANQGSEA. The CDR3: CSVRGQLGTGELFF. CDR3 DNA sequence: TGCAGCGTTCGGGGGCAGCTAGGGACCGGGGAGCTGTTTTTT.

The rearrangement uses TRBV4-3 and TRBJ2-5; 11 positions match TRBD2. From germline, CDR1 is LGHNA and CDR2 YSLEER. This CDR3 spans 18 amino acids. V gave up 0 bases and J gave up 1 base; unmatched junction bases: 7. In DNA, the CDR3 is TGCGCCAGCAGCCAAGAGGCTAGCGGGAGGCCGCTCCAAGAGACCCAGTACTTC. Translating it yields CASSQEASGRPLQETQYF.

This clone turned up a few times. V gene TRBV2 combines with J gene TRBJ2-7, with a tentative D call TRBD2 (5 bases). The CDR3 runs 13 residues. Germline loops: CDR1 SNHLY, CDR2 FYNNEI. V was trimmed by 2 bases and J by 1 base, leaving 6 bases between them. The CDR3, as DNA: TGTGCCAGCAGTGAAAAGCGGTCCTACGAGCAGTACTTC. Protein: CASSEKRSYEQYF.

The chain uses TRBV5-6 and TRBJ2-4; D may be TRBD1 (6 bases). The V and J ends lost 1 base and 5 bases respectively, with 13 bases between them. This CDR3 is 15 amino acids long. The germline gives CDR1 SGHDT, CDR2 YYEEEE. The CDR3 DNA sequence: TGTGCCAGCAGCTTGTTGAGTGAGGGGGAAAACATTCAGTACTTC. Translated, it gives CASSLLSEGENIQYF.

J is TRBJ2-5 and V is TRBV20-1, with D possibly being TRBD1 or TRBD2 (5 bases each). Germline values: CDR1 DFQATT, CDR2 SNEGSKA (reference sequence). The CDR3 runs to 11 residues. V dropped 5 bases and J dropped 4 bases, with 8 bases sitting between them. CDR3 DNA: TGCAGTGCTGTGGGGGTAGAGACCCAGTACTTC. Its translation is CSAVGVETQYF.

V is TRBV7-9 and J is TRBJ1-4; TRBD1 might be the D (6 bases). The CDR3 totals 13 residues. Trimming removed 5 bases at V and 7 bases at J, with 11 bases between. Germline CDR1 SEHNR, CDR2 FQNEAQ (reference sequence). The CDR3 here is CASSGGHFEKLFF. DNA for the CDR3: TGTGCCAGCAGCGGGGGACACTTTGAAAAACTGTTTTTT.